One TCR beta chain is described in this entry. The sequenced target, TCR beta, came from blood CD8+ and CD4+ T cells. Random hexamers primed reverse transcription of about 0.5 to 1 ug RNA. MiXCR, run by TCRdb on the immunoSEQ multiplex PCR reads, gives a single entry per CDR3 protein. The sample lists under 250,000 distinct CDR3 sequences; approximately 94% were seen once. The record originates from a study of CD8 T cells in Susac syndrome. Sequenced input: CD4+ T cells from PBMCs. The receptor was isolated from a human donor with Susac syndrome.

The DNA for the CDR3 is TGTGCCAGCAGCTTAAATGACAGGCAGACGGACGAGCAGTACTTC. This encodes CASSLNDRQTDEQYF. V usage is TRBV7-2 and J usage is TRBJ2-7; D is possibly TRBD1 (6 bases). Germline V gives CDR1 SGHTA, CDR2 FQGNSA. CDR3 length equals 15 residues. With 2 bases removed from V and 5 bases from J, the gap between germline ends came to 16 bases.